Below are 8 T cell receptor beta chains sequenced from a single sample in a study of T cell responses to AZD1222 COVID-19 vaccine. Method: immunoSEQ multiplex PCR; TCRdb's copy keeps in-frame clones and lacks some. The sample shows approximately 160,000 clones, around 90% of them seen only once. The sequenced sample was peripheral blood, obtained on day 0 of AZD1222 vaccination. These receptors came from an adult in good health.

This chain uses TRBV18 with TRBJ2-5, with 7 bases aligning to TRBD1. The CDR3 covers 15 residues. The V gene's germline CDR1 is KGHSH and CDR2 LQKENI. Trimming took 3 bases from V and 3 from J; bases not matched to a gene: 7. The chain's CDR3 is CASSPRTGKEETQYF. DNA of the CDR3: TGTGCCAGCTCACCGAGGACAGGAAAGGAAGAGACCCAGTACTTC.

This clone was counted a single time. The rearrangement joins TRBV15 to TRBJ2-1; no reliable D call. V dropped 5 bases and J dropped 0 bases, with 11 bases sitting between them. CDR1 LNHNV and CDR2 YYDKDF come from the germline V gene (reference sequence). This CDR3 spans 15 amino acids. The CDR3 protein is CATSVARSSYNEQFF. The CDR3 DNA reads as TGTGCCACCAGCGTAGCCAGGAGCTCCTACAATGAGCAGTTCTTC.

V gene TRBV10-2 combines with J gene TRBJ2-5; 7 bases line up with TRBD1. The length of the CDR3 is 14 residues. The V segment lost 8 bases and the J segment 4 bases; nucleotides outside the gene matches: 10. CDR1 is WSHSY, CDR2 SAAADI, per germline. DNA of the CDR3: TGCGCCAGCTCACCGAGGGACAGATCAGAGACCCAGTACTTC. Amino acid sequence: CASSPRDRSETQYF.

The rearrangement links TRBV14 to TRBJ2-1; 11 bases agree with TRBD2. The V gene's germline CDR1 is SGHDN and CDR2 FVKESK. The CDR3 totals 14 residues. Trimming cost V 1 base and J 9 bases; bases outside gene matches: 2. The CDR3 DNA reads TGTGCCAGCAGCCAAGGACTAGCGGGAACTGAGCAGTTCTTC. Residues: CASSQGLAGTEQFF.

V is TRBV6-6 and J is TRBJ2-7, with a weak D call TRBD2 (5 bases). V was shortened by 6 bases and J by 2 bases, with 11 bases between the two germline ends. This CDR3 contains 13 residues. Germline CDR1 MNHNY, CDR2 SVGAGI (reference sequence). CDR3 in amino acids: CASRYSGAYEQYF. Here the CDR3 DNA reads TGTGCCAGCAGGTACAGCGGAGCCTACGAGCAGTACTTC.

CDR3 DNA: TGTGCCAGTAGTAGTTCGGGTACGGGCACTGAAGCTTTCTTT. As protein: CASSSSGTGTEAFF. The J gene is TRBJ1-1, the V gene TRBV19; D remains unclear. This CDR3 comprises 14 residues. In germline, CDR1 is LNHDA, CDR2 SQIVND (reference sequence). Trimming cost V 4 bases and J 4 bases, with 13 bases left between them. Combining the CDR3 with reference TRBV19 and TRBJ1-1 gives the whole variable domain DGGITQSPKYLFRKEGQNVTLSCEQNLNHDAMYWYRQDPGQGLRLIYYSQIVNDFQKGDIAEGYSVSREKKESFPLTVTSAQKNPTAFYLCASSSSGTGTEAFFGQGTRLTVV.

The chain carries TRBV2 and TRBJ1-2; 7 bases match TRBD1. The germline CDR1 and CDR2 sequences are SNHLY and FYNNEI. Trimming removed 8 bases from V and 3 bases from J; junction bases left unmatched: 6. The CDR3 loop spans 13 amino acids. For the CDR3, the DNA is TGTGCCAGCTGCCCAGGGGGGGACTATGGCTACACCTTC. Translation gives CASCPGGDYGYTF. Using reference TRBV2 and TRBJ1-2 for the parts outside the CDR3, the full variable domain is EPEVTQTPSHQVTQMGQEVILRCVPISNHLYFYWYRQILGQKVEFLVSFYNNEISEKSEIFDDQFSVERPDGSNFTLKIRSTKLEDSAMYFCASCPGGDYGYTFGSGTRLTVV.

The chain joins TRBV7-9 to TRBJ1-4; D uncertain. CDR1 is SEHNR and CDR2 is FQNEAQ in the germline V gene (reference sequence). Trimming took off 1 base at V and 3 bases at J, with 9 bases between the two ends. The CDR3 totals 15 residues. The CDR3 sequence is CASSLGRGANEKLFF. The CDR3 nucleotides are TGTGCCAGCAGCTTAGGACGAGGCGCTAATGAAAAACTGTTTTTT.